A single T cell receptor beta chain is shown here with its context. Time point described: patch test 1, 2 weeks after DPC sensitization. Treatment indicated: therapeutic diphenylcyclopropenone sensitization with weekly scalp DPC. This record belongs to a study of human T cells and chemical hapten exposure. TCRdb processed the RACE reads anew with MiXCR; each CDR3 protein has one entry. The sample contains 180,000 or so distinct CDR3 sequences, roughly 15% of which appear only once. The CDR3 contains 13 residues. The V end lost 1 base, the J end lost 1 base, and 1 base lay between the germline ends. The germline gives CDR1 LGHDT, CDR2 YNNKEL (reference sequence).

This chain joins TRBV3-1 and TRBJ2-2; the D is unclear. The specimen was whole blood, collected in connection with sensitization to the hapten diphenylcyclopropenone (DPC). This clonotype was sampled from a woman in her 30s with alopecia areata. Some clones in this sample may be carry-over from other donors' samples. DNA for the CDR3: TGTGCCAGCAGCCAAGGGAACACCGGGGAGCTGTTTTTT. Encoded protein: CASSQGNTGELFF.